The sequence of this T cell receptor beta chain was determined in a study of technical replicates of blood from several donors. The V gene end was trimmed by 0 bases and the J gene end by 0 bases; junction bases not matched to a gene: 6. Germline CDR1 is SGHVS and CDR2 is FQNEAQ. The CDR3 is 17 residues long. Only in-frame clones appear in the TCRdb table, and some are missing; sequencing was by immunoSEQ multiplex PCR. The table has fewer than 90,000 clones, about 94% seen once; the top ten hold roughly 0.4%. The sequenced material came from T cells isolated from PBMCs. The sequence was collected from a human donor in good health. The chain carries TRBV7-8 and TRBJ2-5, with 8 bases matching TRBD2. CDR3 coding DNA: TGTGCCAGCAGCTTAGCCCAGCGGGAGAGGTACCAAGAGACCCAGTACTTC. It specifies CASSLAQRERYQETQYF.